This TCR beta chain was observed in a study of cytomegalovirus exposure and HLA in healthy donors. Study context: Later, an analysis reported that the 110 or so validation repertoires had used the same platform as the roughly 680 first-cohort repertoires. Regarding the study as a whole: In a later analysis, first-cohort TCR clusters were found to tend to co-occur in the 100 to 150 validation repertoires.

On this clone: Antigen unknown.

Some clones are missing from TCRdb's copy, which holds only in-frame ones; the method was immunoSEQ multiplex PCR. This sample yields about 120,000 clones, of which roughly 95% are seen a single time; about 1.7% belongs to the top ten. From germline, CDR1 is LNHDA and CDR2 SQIVND (reference sequence). The CDR3 is 15 residues long. Trimming took 3 bases from V and 0 from J, leaving 10 bases between them. It was the approximately 130-subject validation cohort, separate from the approximately 670-subject first cohort, to which the donors belonged. This TCR came from a man aged 18 to 35 in good health and CMV-seronegative. The rearrangement uses TRBV19 and TRBJ2-3; a possible D gene is TRBD1 (5 bases). The specimen sequenced was PBMCs. DNA of the CDR3: TGTGCCAGTAGTATCGCAGGGCCTAGCACAGATACGCAGTATTTT. Its translation is CASSIAGPSTDTQYF.